The TCR beta chain described here comes from a study of beta chain features in type 1 diabetes (dated by TCRdb to the late 2010s). In the study overall: Patients and healthy donors did not differ in mean age, gender distribution, total cell number or subset yield. A total of approximately 100 million sorted cells were examined across all samples, and the number of cells per subset was strongly correlated with RNA yield. Regulatory and stem cell-like memory subsets were isolated from only 8 patients and about 8 healthy donors, whereas naive and central memory subsets came from all 30 or so donors. The study compared the TCRB repertoires of sorted circulating CD4+ T cell subsets in recently diagnosed type 1 diabetes patients with those in matched healthy donors.

Broader findings and caveats from the paper: Shorter templates might have been favored by PCR, but patient and control samples were amplified and corrected together, so both groups would have been affected equally by any skew. Patients with type 1 diabetes made fewer insertions and deleted more nucleotides at VDJ recombination sites, implying thymic rearrangement abnormalities. Because small numbers of individuals were included in the HLA sub-analyses, any influence of HLA type on TCRB rearrangement was left unresolved. Naive, central memory and regulatory TCRB repertoires appeared more similar among patients than among healthy donors. A moderate but significant shortening of TCRB CDR3 length was observed in type 1 diabetes patients in all four CD4+ subsets. Because cDNA rather than genomic DNA was sequenced, highly expressing activated cells could have been over-represented, although no difference in activation and CD3 levels was found between groups.

The High Capacity cDNA Reverse Transcription Kit was used to reverse transcribe all of the isolated RNA, meaning that expressed TCRB transcripts were what got sequenced. Deep immunoSEQ sequencing was performed on naive, central memory and regulatory T cell samples, with an average of roughly 3.3 million total reads per sample. Sorted cells were lysed in RLT buffer and RNA was extracted with DNase-treated RNeasy Micro or Mini kits, depending on cell number. To prevent cross-contamination, each cell subset was processed individually, whereas patient and healthy donor samples were processed jointly. Using the immunoSEQ multiplex PCR, TCRB sequences were amplified from cDNA into 87-bp fragments spanning the CDR3 region. The amplicons were sequenced using the Illumina HiSeq platform. In the authors' own workflow: Synthetic template baselines were used to correct PCR bias computationally, reads within Hamming distance 2 were collapsed together, and singletons that could not be merged were discarded. By aligning reads against IMGT, V, D and J genes, CDR3 length, and insertions or deletions at six rearrangement sites were assigned. Within each subset, clonotype counts were normalized to the number of sorted cells before true diversity and Gini coefficients were calculated with the tcR R package. Repertoire sharing was quantified using the overlap coefficient calculated on TCRB nucleotide sequences. Out-of-frame TCRB sequences from naive cells were analyzed to stand in for the pre-selection repertoire. Held by TCRdb, this immuneACCESS table contains in-frame sequences only and omits some clones. Under half of the omission traces to an unresolved V gene where checked; the cause of the rest is unknown. The V and J calls and clone size were taken over from that table, and D and trimming were inferred from the DNA. The sample table lists roughly 350,000 clones, 8% to 13% of them with a count of one. The top ten hold roughly 0.014% of the sample.

A single peripheral blood draw of about 120 mL on average was collected from each donor into heparinised tubes. A BD FACSAria II and a panel including CD45RO, CCR7, CD25, CD127, CD95 and CD27 were used to sort naive, central memory, regulatory and stem cell-like memory CD4+ T cells. All sorted populations exceeded 95% purity. Right away, PBMCs were isolated by Lymphoprep density gradient centrifugation and were stained directly, with no culture step. To minimize batch effects, samples were stained and sorted in pairs, one healthy donor with one patient per experiment. CDR1 SGHDT and CDR2 YYEEEE were looked up in the germline V gene. Trimming leaves V shorter by 5 bases and J shorter by 2 bases, with the junction holding 4 bases beyond the gene matches. The CDR3 sequence holds 14 residues, the cysteine and phenylalanine included. Just CDR3 DNA is preserved here, 42 bases in frame from base 1. This clone has only a few counts. Its recognized antigen is unknown. It has no much larger one-base neighbor in the sample; base qualities were not kept.

The receptor chain draws on TRBV5-6 and TRBJ1-2; TRBD1 lines up with 9 middle nucleotides. The TCR sequence derives from a woman in her 30s in good health. The sample was naive CD4+ T cells from blood. Per the publication, the cell subset or site label means: true naive CD4+ T cells. CDR3 loop: CASSPTGGNYGYTF. The DNA is as follows: TGTGCCAGCAGTCCCACAGGGGGCAACTATGGCTACACCTTC.